This is a list of T cell receptor beta chains from one sample in a study of T cell responses to AZD1222 COVID-19 vaccine. Sequenced by immunoSEQ multiplex PCR; TCRdb stores in-frame clones only, minus some. The sample consists of 90,000 or so clones, around 86% of them appearing once. This material consisted of peripheral blood, taken on day 0 of AZD1222 vaccination. The receptors originated from an adult in good health. Each CDR3 is given with its conserved first and last residue. Fields, in order: V gene, clone size, D gene, J gene, CDR3 DNA, CDR3 protein. A D gene is named only where the DNA matches it firmly. Clone size, where shown, is once, few, many, or a class for clones that have expanded.

v_gene: TRBV28; abundance: -; d_gene: -; j_gene: TRBJ1-5; CDR3nt: TGTGCCAGCAGCCTTCTGTGGGGATATAGCAATCAGCCCCAGCATTTT; CDR3aa: CASSLLWGYSNQPQHF
v_gene: TRBV29-1; abundance: -; d_gene: TRBD1; j_gene: TRBJ2-1; CDR3nt: TGCAGCGCCCGGACAGGGCCGGGGGAGCAGTTCTTC; CDR3aa: CSARTGPGEQFF
v_gene: TRBV29-1; abundance: -; d_gene: -; j_gene: TRBJ2-7; CDR3nt: TGCAGCGTCCTGGGGGCGCGGTACGAGCAGTACTTC; CDR3aa: CSVLGARYEQYF
v_gene: TRBV5-1; abundance: -; d_gene: -; j_gene: TRBJ1-2; CDR3nt: TGCGCCAGCAGCTTGGAGTCCGGGGGCCGGGGCTACACCTTC; CDR3aa: CASSLESGGRGYTF
v_gene: TRBV10-1; abundance: -; d_gene: -; j_gene: TRBJ2-2; CDR3nt: TGCGCCAGCAGTGATCTAAGCGGGTTTAACACCGGGGAGCTGTTTTTT; CDR3aa: CASSDLSGFNTGELFF
v_gene: TRBV19; abundance: -; d_gene: -; j_gene: TRBJ1-1; CDR3nt: TGTGCCAGTAGTATAGATCGGAGGGGGAGGAACACTGAAGCTTTCTTT; CDR3aa: CASSIDRRGRNTEAFF
v_gene: TRBV12-2; abundance: -; d_gene: -; j_gene: TRBJ1-2; CDR3nt: TGTGCGGAGAGGGGCCCCAGTGGCCTCTGTCTCCGGGGGCCAAGCTACACCTTC; CDR3aa: CAERGPSGLCLRGPSYTF
v_gene: TRBV7-9; abundance: -; d_gene: -; j_gene: TRBJ1-4; CDR3nt: TGTGCCAGCAGCAGGCCGCAGGGCGAAAAACTGTTTTTT; CDR3aa: CASSRPQGEKLFF
v_gene: TRBV11-1; abundance: -; d_gene: -; j_gene: TRBJ2-2; CDR3nt: TGTGCCAGCAGCTTAGCGCCCGGGATCGATGGCGGGGAGCTGTTTTTT; CDR3aa: CASSLAPGIDGGELFF
v_gene: TRBV4-2; abundance: once; d_gene: TRBD2; j_gene: TRBJ2-1; CDR3nt: TGTGCCAGCAGCCAAGGATCGAGGACTAGCGGATACAATGAGCAGTTCTTC; CDR3aa: CASSQGSRTSGYNEQFF
v_gene: TRBV4-1; abundance: few; d_gene: -; j_gene: TRBJ1-1; CDR3nt: TGCGCCAGCAGCCCGCGGACGGGCGTTTTAACTGAAGCTTTCTTT; CDR3aa: CASSPRTGVLTEAFF
v_gene: TRBV28; abundance: -; d_gene: TRBD1; j_gene: TRBJ1-1; CDR3nt: TGTGCCAGCAGGACTGAGACAGGGATGGTCACTGAAGCTTTCTTT; CDR3aa: CASRTETGMVTEAFF
v_gene: TRBV28; abundance: -; d_gene: -; j_gene: TRBJ1-2; CDR3nt: TGTGCCAGCAGTTCAGGGCTCGGAGGCTACACCTTC; CDR3aa: CASSSGLGGYTF
v_gene: TRBV6-4; abundance: -; d_gene: TRBD1; j_gene: TRBJ1-2; CDR3nt: TGTGCCAGCAGAGACAGGGACCTCGGTGGCTACACCTTC; CDR3aa: CASRDRDLGGYTF
v_gene: TRBV28; abundance: -; d_gene: -; j_gene: TRBJ1-1; CDR3nt: TGTGCCAGCAGACAAAGGGGGACCATGAACACTGAAGCTTTCTTT; CDR3aa: CASRQRGTMNTEAFF
v_gene: TRBV5-1; abundance: -; d_gene: TRBD2; j_gene: TRBJ2-1; CDR3nt: TGCGCCAGCAGCTTGGATGGTGGGACTAGCGGCTTCAATGAGCAGTTCTTC; CDR3aa: CASSLDGGTSGFNEQFF
v_gene: TRBV14; abundance: -; d_gene: TRBD1; j_gene: TRBJ2-1; CDR3nt: TGTGCCAGCAGCCAAGCGGGACAGGGCAACAATGAGCAGTTCTTC; CDR3aa: CASSQAGQGNNEQFF
v_gene: TRBV6-4; abundance: -; d_gene: -; j_gene: TRBJ1-5; CDR3nt: TGTGCCAGCAGTGTCCAGGGAGGCAATCAGCCCCAGCATTTT; CDR3aa: CASSVQGGNQPQHF
v_gene: TRBV5-1; abundance: -; d_gene: TRBD2; j_gene: TRBJ2-2; CDR3nt: TGCGCCAGCAGCTCGTTTGGGGTAGCGGGAGGTGACACCGGGGAGCTGTTTTTT; CDR3aa: CASSSFGVAGGDTGELFF
v_gene: TRBV4-3; abundance: few; d_gene: TRBD2; j_gene: TRBJ2-1; CDR3nt: TGCGCCAGCAGCCAAGGTGTGACTAGCGGTCACAATGAGCAGTTCTTC; CDR3aa: CASSQGVTSGHNEQFF
v_gene: TRBV28; abundance: -; d_gene: TRBD1; j_gene: TRBJ2-4; CDR3nt: TGTGCCACCACCCTCGTCTGGTCAGGGGGTGGGGGAAACATTCAGTACTTC; CDR3aa: CATTLVWSGGGGNIQYF
v_gene: TRBV19; abundance: -; d_gene: -; j_gene: TRBJ1-5; CDR3nt: TGTGCCAGTACCCCAGGACTCAATCAGCCCCAGCATTTT; CDR3aa: CASTPGLNQPQHF
v_gene: TRBV27; abundance: -; d_gene: TRBD1; j_gene: TRBJ1-6; CDR3nt: TGTGCCAGCAGCCTAAGACAGGGGGATTCACCCCTCCACTTT; CDR3aa: CASSLRQGDSPLHF
v_gene: TRBV27; abundance: -; d_gene: TRBD2; j_gene: TRBJ2-7; CDR3nt: TGTGCCAGCAGTCTGTCGGGACTAGCCTCCTACGAGCAGTACTTC; CDR3aa: CASSLSGLASYEQYF
v_gene: TRBV4-1; abundance: -; d_gene: TRBD1; j_gene: TRBJ1-1; CDR3nt: TGCGCCAGCAGCCCCGGACAGGGCCCTTCGAACACTGAAGCTTTCTTT; CDR3aa: CASSPGQGPSNTEAFF
v_gene: TRBV5-4; abundance: -; d_gene: -; j_gene: TRBJ2-3; CDR3nt: TGTGCCAGCAGCTGGGGGCTCCCGGTGGAGCCGGGAACAGATACGCAGTATTTT; CDR3aa: CASSWGLPVEPGTDTQYF
v_gene: TRBV20-1; abundance: -; d_gene: TRBD1; j_gene: TRBJ2-6; CDR3nt: TGCAGTGCTAGTCGTGGGACAGTTTCATCTGGGGCCAACGTCCTGACTTTC; CDR3aa: CSASRGTVSSGANVLTF
v_gene: TRBV19; abundance: -; d_gene: -; j_gene: TRBJ2-2; CDR3nt: TGTGCTCTGGCTAGTCCGGCCGGGGAGCTGTTTTTT; CDR3aa: CALASPAGELFF
v_gene: TRBV6-5; abundance: -; d_gene: -; j_gene: TRBJ1-4; CDR3nt: TGTGCCAGCACCACAGACAGGCCTAATGAAAAACTGTTTTTT; CDR3aa: CASTTDRPNEKLFF
v_gene: TRBV11-1; abundance: -; d_gene: -; j_gene: TRBJ1-6; CDR3nt: TGTGCCAGCAGCCCGGACAGTTATAATTCACCCCTCCACTTT; CDR3aa: CASSPDSYNSPLHF
v_gene: TRBV11-3; abundance: -; d_gene: TRBD1; j_gene: TRBJ2-3; CDR3nt: TGTGCCAGCAGACTAAAGGGGGCGGCAGATACGCAGTATTTT; CDR3aa: CASRLKGAADTQYF
v_gene: TRBV6-6; abundance: -; d_gene: -; j_gene: TRBJ1-1; CDR3nt: TGTGCCAGCCGCTCCAGTGGCACTGAAGCTTTCTTT; CDR3aa: CASRSSGTEAFF
v_gene: TRBV23-1; abundance: -; d_gene: TRBD2; j_gene: TRBJ2-3; CDR3nt: TGCGCCAGCAGTCAACTAGAGCGGGAGGTTTCCTCTAGCACAGATACGCAGTATTTT; CDR3aa: CASSQLEREVSSSTDTQYF
v_gene: TRBV3-1/TRBV3-2; abundance: -; d_gene: TRBD1; j_gene: TRBJ1-2; CDR3nt: TGTGCCAGCAGCCAACCTGGGACAGGGCATGAGGACTACACCTTC; CDR3aa: CASSQPGTGHEDYTF
v_gene: TRBV2; abundance: few; d_gene: TRBD1; j_gene: TRBJ1-6; CDR3nt: TGTGCCAGCAAACTCCGGGACAGGAATAATTCACCCCTCCACTTT; CDR3aa: CASKLRDRNNSPLHF
v_gene: TRBV18; abundance: -; d_gene: -; j_gene: TRBJ2-5; CDR3nt: TGTGCCAGCTCACCCTCCGAGACCCAGTACTTC; CDR3aa: CASSPSETQYF
v_gene: TRBV29-1; abundance: -; d_gene: -; j_gene: TRBJ1-1; CDR3nt: TGCAGCGTTGAACAGACACAGAACACTGAAGCTTTCTTT; CDR3aa: CSVEQTQNTEAFF
v_gene: TRBV5-1; abundance: few; d_gene: TRBD2; j_gene: TRBJ2-1; CDR3nt: TGCGCCAGCAGCACGTTGCTCACGGGAGGGAGGAACAATGAGCAGTTCTTC; CDR3aa: CASSTLLTGGRNNEQFF
v_gene: TRBV12-3/TRBV12-4; abundance: -; d_gene: -; j_gene: TRBJ2-1; CDR3nt: TGTGCCAGCAGTCCACAGGGTAGGGCTGAGCAGTTCTTC; CDR3aa: CASSPQGRAEQFF
v_gene: TRBV28; abundance: -; d_gene: TRBD2; j_gene: TRBJ2-1; CDR3nt: TGTGCCAGCAGTTTGGTGATTAGCGGGGCCTACAATGAGCAGTTCTTC; CDR3aa: CASSLVISGAYNEQFF
v_gene: TRBV4-3; abundance: once; d_gene: -; j_gene: TRBJ1-6; CDR3nt: TGCGCCAGCAGCCAAGAACTGGGAAGCTCCTATAATTCACCCCTCCACTTT; CDR3aa: CASSQELGSSYNSPLHF
v_gene: TRBV7-2; abundance: -; d_gene: TRBD2; j_gene: TRBJ2-5; CDR3nt: TGTGCCAGCAGCCTCGGACTAGCAGGGACCCAGTACTTC; CDR3aa: CASSLGLAGTQYF
v_gene: TRBV27; abundance: -; d_gene: -; j_gene: TRBJ1-1; CDR3nt: TGTGCCAGCAGTAGAACCGCCGGGACATTGAACACTGAAGCTTTCTTT; CDR3aa: CASSRTAGTLNTEAFF
v_gene: TRBV11-2; abundance: -; d_gene: -; j_gene: TRBJ2-3; CDR3nt: TGTGCCAGCAGGACCGGGACTGGCCCGGATACGCAGTATTTT; CDR3aa: CASRTGTGPDTQYF
v_gene: TRBV11-3; abundance: -; d_gene: -; j_gene: TRBJ1-1; CDR3nt: TGTGCCAGCAGCTTAGGGGGGCAATGGACTGAAGCTTTCTTT; CDR3aa: CASSLGGQWTEAFF
v_gene: TRBV5-1; abundance: once; d_gene: TRBD2; j_gene: TRBJ2-3; CDR3nt: TGCGCCAGCAGCCCCGCAGGAGAGGGAGGGGCAGATACGCAGTATTTT; CDR3aa: CASSPAGEGGADTQYF
v_gene: TRBV28; abundance: -; d_gene: TRBD1; j_gene: TRBJ1-2; CDR3nt: TGTGCCAGCAGAGGGACAGGGGGAGGCTACACCTTC; CDR3aa: CASRGTGGGYTF
v_gene: TRBV4-3; abundance: -; d_gene: TRBD2; j_gene: TRBJ2-1; CDR3nt: TGCGCCAGCAGCCAATACCCCTCCCCAGCGGGATCACACAATGAGCAGTTCTTC; CDR3aa: CASSQYPSPAGSHNEQFF
v_gene: TRBV25-1; abundance: -; d_gene: TRBD1; j_gene: TRBJ1-1; CDR3nt: TGTGCCAGCACCACGTCTTGGGGACAGGGGAACACTGAAGCTTTCTTT; CDR3aa: CASTTSWGQGNTEAFF
v_gene: TRBV6-5; abundance: -; d_gene: TRBD1; j_gene: TRBJ1-2; CDR3nt: TGTGCCAGCAGCCCGACAGGGTCTAACTATGGCTACACCTTC; CDR3aa: CASSPTGSNYGYTF
v_gene: TRBV27; abundance: -; d_gene: TRBD1; j_gene: TRBJ1-3; CDR3nt: TGTGCCAGCAGTCCGAGGACAGGGGGCGTGGACACCATATATTTT; CDR3aa: CASSPRTGGVDTIYF
v_gene: TRBV28; abundance: -; d_gene: -; j_gene: TRBJ1-1; CDR3nt: TGTGCCAGCAATCACGGTTATGCAGCTTTCTTT; CDR3aa: CASNHGYAAFF
v_gene: TRBV5-1; abundance: -; d_gene: -; j_gene: TRBJ2-3; CDR3nt: TGCGCCAGCAGCCCACTCCTAACAGATACGCAGTATTTT; CDR3aa: CASSPLLTDTQYF
v_gene: TRBV28; abundance: -; d_gene: TRBD1; j_gene: TRBJ2-7; CDR3nt: TGTGCCAGCCGGACAGGACGTTCCTACGAGCAGTACTTC; CDR3aa: CASRTGRSYEQYF
v_gene: TRBV7-2; abundance: -; d_gene: -; j_gene: TRBJ1-4; CDR3nt: TGTGCCAGCAGCCTACAAGCGGCTAATGAAAAACTGTTTTTT; CDR3aa: CASSLQAANEKLFF
v_gene: TRBV10-2; abundance: -; d_gene: -; j_gene: TRBJ1-5; CDR3nt: TGCGCCAGCAAGGGCGAGGGCAATCAGCCCCAGCATTTT; CDR3aa: CASKGEGNQPQHF
v_gene: TRBV5-3; abundance: few; d_gene: TRBD1; j_gene: TRBJ2-2; CDR3nt: TGTGCCAGAAGCTTGTATCCGGGACAGGGTACCACCGGGGAGCTGTTTTTT; CDR3aa: CARSLYPGQGTTGELFF
v_gene: TRBV11-2; abundance: -; d_gene: TRBD1; j_gene: TRBJ1-1; CDR3nt: TGTGCCAGCAGCCTAGGACAGGGAACTGAAGCTTTCTTT; CDR3aa: CASSLGQGTEAFF
v_gene: TRBV5-1; abundance: -; d_gene: -; j_gene: TRBJ1-3; CDR3nt: TGCGCCAGCAGCTTCGGGGGGCTCTCTGGAAACACCATATATTTT; CDR3aa: CASSFGGLSGNTIYF
v_gene: TRBV29-1; abundance: -; d_gene: -; j_gene: TRBJ1-2; CDR3nt: TGCAGCGTTGATCCCGGGGGCGGCTATGGCTACACCTTC; CDR3aa: CSVDPGGGYGYTF